This T cell receptor beta chain was retrieved from a study of T cells after yellow fever vaccination. Per germline, CDR1 SGHVS and CDR2 FNYEAQ. The CDR3 has 14 amino acids. Trimming shortened V by 8 bases and J by 3 bases, and 14 bases separated the two germline ends. A single record per CDR3 protein comes from TCRdb applying MiXCR to the 5' RACE reads. The data show around 500,000 distinct CDR3 sequences, just over 20% seen once. This receptor was identified in a man between 18 and 29 years old who received the YFV17D yellow fever vaccine. The starting material was PBMCs, obtained roughly 20 days after the first yellow fever vaccination. The chain couples TRBV7-6 to TRBJ1-3; tentatively, D is TRBD1 (5 bases). CDR3 sequence reads: CASGGIVGGNTIYF. CDR3 nucleotides: TGTGCCAGCGGGGGAATAGTCGGTGGAAACACCATATATTTT.